This entry features one T cell receptor (beta chain) sequence. The data are from a study of blood T cell repertoires in COVID-19. TCRdb's copy holds only in-frame clones and misses some; the assay was immunoSEQ multiplex PCR. The table records roughly 200,000 clones, 80% to 90% of them present only once. CDR1 and CDR2 from the germline V gene are SGDLS and YYNGEE. Trimming took 3 bases from V and 2 from J; bases not matched to a gene: 2. This CDR3 is built from 15 residues. V and J are TRBV9 and TRBJ2-3; TRBD2 aligns across 11 bases. This TCR derives from a human donor with active or convalescent COVID-19. The donor label of this sample is uncertain. The sample consisted of peripheral blood. The CDR3 spells CASSGSGRDTDTQYF. The CDR3 region has the DNA TGTGCCAGCAGCGGTAGCGGGAGGGACACAGATACGCAGTATTTT.